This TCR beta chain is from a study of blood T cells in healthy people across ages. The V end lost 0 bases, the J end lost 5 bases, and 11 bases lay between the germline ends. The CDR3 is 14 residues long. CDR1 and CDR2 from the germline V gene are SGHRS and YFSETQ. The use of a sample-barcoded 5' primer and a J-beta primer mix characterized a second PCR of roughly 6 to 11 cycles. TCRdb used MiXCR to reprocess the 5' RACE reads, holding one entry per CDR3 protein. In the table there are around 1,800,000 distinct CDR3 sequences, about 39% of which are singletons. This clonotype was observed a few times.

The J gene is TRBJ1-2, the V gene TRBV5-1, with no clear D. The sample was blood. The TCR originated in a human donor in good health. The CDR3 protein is CASSLEILGYGYTF. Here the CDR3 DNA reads TGCGCCAGCAGCTTGGAAATCCTGGGGTATGGCTACACCTTC.